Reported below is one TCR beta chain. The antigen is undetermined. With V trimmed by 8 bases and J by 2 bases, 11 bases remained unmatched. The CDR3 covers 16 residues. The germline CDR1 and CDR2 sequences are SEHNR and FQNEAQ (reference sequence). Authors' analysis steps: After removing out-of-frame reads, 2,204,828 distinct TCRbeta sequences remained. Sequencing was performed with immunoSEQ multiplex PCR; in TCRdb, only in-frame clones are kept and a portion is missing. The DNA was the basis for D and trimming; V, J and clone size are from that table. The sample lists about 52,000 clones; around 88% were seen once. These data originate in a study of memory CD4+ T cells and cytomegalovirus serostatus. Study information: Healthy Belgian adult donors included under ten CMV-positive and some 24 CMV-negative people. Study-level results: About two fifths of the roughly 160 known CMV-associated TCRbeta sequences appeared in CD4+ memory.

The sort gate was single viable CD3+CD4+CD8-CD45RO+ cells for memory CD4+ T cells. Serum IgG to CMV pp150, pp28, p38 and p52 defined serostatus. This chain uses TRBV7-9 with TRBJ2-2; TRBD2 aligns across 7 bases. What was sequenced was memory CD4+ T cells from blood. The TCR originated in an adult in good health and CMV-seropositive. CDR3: CASPRAGVVNTGELFF. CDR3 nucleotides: TGTGCCAGCCCCCGGGCGGGAGTTGTCAACACCGGGGAGCTGTTTTTT.